Listed here are 17 T cell receptor beta chains from one sample, sequenced in a study of blood T cell repertoires in COVID-19. Only in-frame clones appear in the TCRdb table, and some are missing; sequencing was by immunoSEQ multiplex PCR. This table has about 240,000 clones, 83% appearing once. Material: PBMCs or T cells enriched from blood (not recorded which). The receptors here all came from a woman aged 40 to 50 who had been exposed to COVID-19.

The rearrangement uses TRBV10-3 and TRBJ2-7, with 8 bases that match TRBD1. V shed 6 bases and J 5 bases; nucleotides not matched to a gene: 6. CDR3 size: 13 residues. Germline assignment: CDR1 ENHRY and CDR2 SYGVKD. CDR3 coding DNA: TGTGCCATCAGAAAGGGACAGGCGGACGAGCAGTACTTC. Its translation: CAIRKGQADEQYF.

The chain has TRBV19 and TRBJ1-3, with D possibly matching TRBD1 (6 bases). Between the trimmed V and J ends, which lost 5 bases and 3 bases, there was a span of 11 bases. This CDR3 contains 14 residues. Germline values: CDR1 LNHDA, CDR2 SQIVND (reference sequence). The CDR3 reads CASSYQGIGNTIYF. CDR3 DNA sequence: TGTGCCAGTAGTTACCAGGGGATTGGAAACACCATATATTTT.

This chain links TRBV30 with TRBJ2-3; 7 nucleotides align to TRBD1. In germline, CDR1 is GTSNPN, CDR2 SVGIG (reference sequence). The CDR3 has 12 amino acids. With 8 bases clipped from V and 0 bases from J, the junction kept 2 bases outside the gene matches. The CDR3 coding sequence is TGTGCCCGGACAGGCAGCACAGATACGCAGTATTTT. The encoded protein is CARTGSTDTQYF.

This clone was seen only once. DNA for the CDR3: TGTGCCACCAGCGCTGGACAGCTAGGCACAGATACGCAGTATTTT. It specifies CATSAGQLGTDTQYF. The rearrangement links TRBV15 to TRBJ2-3; perhaps TRBD1 as D (6 bases). V lost 5 bases and J 1 base, leaving 13 bases between the germline ends. Germline loops: CDR1 LNHNV, CDR2 YYDKDF (reference sequence). The CDR3 length is 15 residues.

The V call is TRBV2, the J call TRBJ2-7; D call uncertain. Germline-derived CDR1 and CDR2 are SNHLY and FYNNEI. V lost 1 base, J lost 3 bases, and 7 bases lay in between. The CDR3 covers 13 residues. CDR3 sequence reads: CASSEERIYEQYF. The CDR3 bases are TGTGCCAGCAGTGAAGAGAGGATCTACGAGCAGTACTTC.

Comment on this clone: Other DNA sequences in this sample translate to the same CDR3. This sequence joins TRBV7-2 and TRBJ1-6; D is perhaps TRBD1 (6 bases). Deletions cut 2 bases from V and 9 bases from J, with 11 bases between. The CDR3 has 14 residues. The germline CDR1 and CDR2 sequences are SGHTA and FQGNSA. The CDR3 loop reads CASSLLQGSSPLHF. The CDR3, as DNA: TGTGCCAGCAGCTTACTACAGGGAAGTTCACCCCTCCACTTT.

The gene calls are TRBV7-3 and TRBJ1-1; the match to TRBD1 covers 8 bases. The germline CDR1 and CDR2 sequences are SGHTA and FQGTGA. This CDR3 has 12 amino acids. V shed 3 bases, J shed 8 bases, and the junction held 2 bases outside the gene matches. The CDR3 loop reads CASSFRQGEAFF. As DNA, the CDR3 is TGTGCCAGCAGCTTTCGACAGGGGGAAGCTTTCTTT.

The chain is built from TRBV27 and TRBJ1-1, with D possibly being TRBD1 (5 bases). The CDR3 is 12 amino acids. The germline V gene has CDR1 MNHEY and CDR2 SMNVEV (reference sequence). V lost 5 bases and J lost 6, with 10 bases in between. CDR3 coding DNA: TGTGCCAGCAGTCCTCAGGGTTCTGAAGCTTTCTTT. This codes for CASSPQGSEAFF.

The chain recombines TRBV19 with TRBJ1-1; maybe TRBD1 (5 bases). The CDR3 spans 14 residues. Germline V gene data show CDR1 as LNHDA and CDR2 as SQIVND (reference sequence). The V end lost 5 bases, the J end lost 4 bases, and 14 bases lay between the germline ends. The CDR3 coding sequence is TGTGCCAGTAGTCCCTCCGGAGGGGCCACTGAAGCTTTCTTT. Translated, it gives CASSPSGGATEAFF.

The chain joins TRBV5-1 to TRBJ2-3; D gene unclear. This CDR3 is built from 15 residues. Germline CDR1 SGHRS, CDR2 YFSETQ. V gave up 0 bases and J gave up 4 bases, with 12 bases separating them. The CDR3 bases are TGCGCCAGCAGCTTGGTTGGCCAGGCCCCAGATACGCAGTATTTT. Protein: CASSLVGQAPDTQYF.

CDR3 loop: CASSAASGGAYNEQFF. The CDR3 DNA reads as TGTGCCAGCAGCGCAGCGAGCGGGGGGGCGTACAATGAGCAGTTCTTC. The chain recombines TRBV5-4 with TRBJ2-1; 10 bases match TRBD2. Unmatched junction bases numbered 8, after V lost 4 bases and J lost 4 bases. CDR3 length equals 16 residues. Germline values: CDR1 SGHNT, CDR2 YYREEE (reference sequence). The full variable domain, rest sourced from reference TRBV5-4 and TRBJ2-1, is ETGVTQSPTHLIKTRGQQVTLRCSSQSGHNTVSWYQQALGQGPQFIFQYYREEENGRGNFPPRFSGLQFPNYSSELNVNALELDDSALYLCASSAASGGAYNEQFFGPGTRLTVL.

V usage is TRBV5-1 and J usage is TRBJ1-1, with 12 bases identical to TRBD1. The junction had 1 base not matched to a gene; V was cut back by 4 bases and J by 3 bases. In germline, CDR1 is SGHRS, CDR2 YFSETQ. This CDR3 is built from 14 residues. The CDR3 DNA reads as TGCGCCAGCAGCCGGGACAGGGGGCACACTGAAGCTTTCTTT. Its protein product is CASSRDRGHTEAFF.

The chain carries TRBV27 and TRBJ2-7; 10 positions match TRBD2. CDR3 length equals 15 residues. Trimming took 8 bases from V and 1 from J; bases not matched to a gene: 8. In germline, CDR1 is MNHEY, CDR2 SMNVEV (reference sequence). The CDR3 here is CASSRLAGVSYEQYF. As DNA, the CDR3 is TGTGCCAGCTCGAGGCTAGCGGGGGTGTCCTACGAGCAGTACTTC.

V is TRBV6-5 and J is TRBJ2-7, with 7 bases lining up with TRBD2. V lost 0 bases to trimming and J lost 4 bases; unmatched junction nucleotides: 6. Germline assignment: CDR1 MNHEY and CDR2 SVGAGI. This CDR3 spans 15 amino acids. The CDR3 protein is CASSYSAGREYEQYF. DNA for the CDR3: TGTGCCAGCAGTTACTCGGCAGGGAGGGAATACGAGCAGTACTTC.

The V and J genes are TRBV23-1 and TRBJ1-6; D is unresolved. TRBV23-1 is flagged as an ORF with uncertain function. This CDR3 is 12 amino acids long. Trimming cost V 3 bases and J 12 bases, with 9 bases left between them. CDR3 bases: TGCGCCAGCAGTCACTGCGTTGGACCCCTCCACTTT. Protein sequence: CASSHCVGPLHF.

The V and J genes are TRBV7-3 and TRBJ2-2; D is uncertain. CDR3 size: 16 residues. The V gene lost 2 bases and the J gene lost 0 bases, with 10 bases spanning the gap. The V gene's germline CDR1 is SGHTA and CDR2 FQGTGA. The CDR3 coding sequence is TGTGCCAGCAGCTTACTTGATCGGGCGAACACCGGGGAGCTGTTTTTT. Its translation is CASSLLDRANTGELFF.

For the CDR3, the DNA is TGTGCCAGCAGCCCTAACTTAGCGGGGGCCCTTCTACCAGAGTTCTTC. Its protein product is CASSPNLAGALLPEFF. The chain employs TRBV5-4 and TRBJ2-1, with 9 positions matching TRBD2. The CDR3 length is 16 residues. V shed 4 bases, J shed 14 bases, and the junction held 19 bases outside the gene matches. Germline V gene lookup returns CDR1 SGHNT and CDR2 YYREEE (reference sequence).